This T cell receptor (beta chain) was profiled in a study of identical twins. Study-wide points: The authors noted that invariant MAIT and iNKT cells could partly confound zero-insertion analyses.

MiXCR was run by TCRdb on the 5' RACE reads, yielding one entry per CDR3 protein. The sample consists of around 250,000 distinct CDR3 sequences, approximately 8.3% of them appearing once. V was cut by 3 bases and J by 1 base, with 7 bases left in between. This CDR3 has 12 residues. From germline, CDR1 is GTSNPN and CDR2 SVGIG (reference sequence). This clonotype was picked up one time. Its antigen is undetermined. This same sample was also taken into another study, of yellow fever vaccine responses in identical twins.

This clonotype was sampled from a woman between 18 and 30 years old in good health. The chain uses TRBV30 and TRBJ2-7; no clear D. Material for sequencing was CD8+ T cells sorted from blood. In DNA, the CDR3 is TGTGCCTGGAGATATCTATCCTACGAGCAGTACTTC. It encodes CAWRYLSYEQYF. Drawing the rest from reference TRBV30 and TRBJ2-7, the complete variable domain is SQTIHQWPATLVQPVGSPLSLECTVEGTSNPNLYWYRQAAGRGLQLLFYSVGIGQISSEVPQNLSASRPQDRQFILSSKKLLLSDSGFYLCAWRYLSYEQYFGPGTRLTVT.